Listed below are T cell receptor beta chains from one sample, sequenced in a study of OX40 agonist ivuxolimab in advanced cancers. TCRdb's table, derived via immunoSEQ multiplex PCR, lists solely in-frame clones and lacks some. Of under 80,000 clones listed, roughly 86% are singletons. The starting material was CD4+ or CD8+ T cells sorted from blood, obtained in a trial of the OX40 agonist ivuxolimab. Every receptor here comes from an adult with an advanced solid tumor such as melanoma, head and neck, liver or kidney cancer. Both conserved end residues are part of each CDR3. Fields, in order: J gene, D gene, clone size, V gene, CDR3 DNA, CDR3 protein. A D gene is named only where the DNA matches it firmly. Some rows mark clone size as missing; the rest say once, few, many or name a class of expanded clone.

TRBJ1-6 | NA | once | TRBV5-1 | TGCGCCAGCAGCTTGGACGGCTTGAATTCACCCCTCCACTTT | CASSLDGLNSPLHF
TRBJ2-1 | TRBD2 | NA | TRBV7-3 | TGTGCCAGCAGCTTAATAGCGGGAGGGAATTACAATGAGCAGTTCTTC | CASSLIAGGNYNEQFF
TRBJ1-5 | NA | NA | TRBV6-1 | TGTGCCAGCAGTCCCCGCGATCAGCCCCAGCATTTT | CASSPRDQPQHF
TRBJ2-2 | TRBD2 | NA | TRBV7-3 | TGTGCCAGCAGCTTCACTAGCGGGAGTACCGGGGAGCTGTTTTTT | CASSFTSGSTGELFF
TRBJ2-3 | TRBD1 | once | TRBV7-9 | TGTGCCAGCAGCCCCGGGACAGGCACAGATACGCAGTATTTT | CASSPGTGTDTQYF
TRBJ2-7 | NA | once | TRBV7-2 | TGTGCCAGCACACGAGGGGCCTACGAGCAGTACTTC | CASTRGAYEQYF
TRBJ1-4 | NA | NA | TRBV10-3 | TGTGCCATCAGTGAGTCCTTCCTTTCTGCAACTAATGAAAAACTGTTTTTT | CAISESFLSATNEKLFF
TRBJ2-1 | TRBD2 | NA | TRBV29-1 | TGCAGCGTCATAGCGGGAGTTGAGCAGTTCTTC | CSVIAGVEQFF
TRBJ2-6 | NA | NA | TRBV7-2 | TGTGCCAGCAGCCAGGACAGCTCTGGGGCCAACGTCCTGACTTTC | CASSQDSSGANVLTF
TRBJ2-7 | NA | once | TRBV9 | TGTGCCAGCAGCCGATCAGGGGATTCCTACGAGCAGTACTTC | CASSRSGDSYEQYF
TRBJ2-1 | TRBD1 | NA | TRBV5-1 | TGCGCCAGCAGGGACAGGGGGGCCAGCTCCTACAATGAGCAGTTCTTC | CASRDRGASSYNEQFF
TRBJ1-3 | NA | NA | TRBV28 | TGTGCCAGCAGGGAGTCTGGAAACACCATATATTTT | CASRESGNTIYF
TRBJ2-4 | NA | NA | TRBV21-1 | TGTGCCACCAAAAAAAACATTCAGTACTTC | CATKKNIQYF
TRBJ1-5 | TRBD1 | NA | TRBV19 | TGTGCCAGTAGTTGGGACAGGGAACAGCCCCAGCATTTT | CASSWDREQPQHF
TRBJ2-2 | NA | NA | TRBV7-3 | TGTGCCAGCAGTCAGGGGTTGCCCGGGGAGCTGTTTTTT | CASSQGLPGELFF
TRBJ1-1 | TRBD1 | once | TRBV7-9 | TGTGCCAGCAGCCCTCGCAGGGGGACAGCATGGGAGAACACTGAAGCTTTCTTT | CASSPRRGTAWENTEAFF
TRBJ2-7 | NA | NA | TRBV5-4 | TGTGCCAGCAGCTCAGACTACGAGCAGTACTTC | CASSSDYEQYF
TRBJ1-5 | NA | NA | TRBV6-1 | TGTGCCAGCAGTGGAGGGGTGAATAGCAATCAGCCCCAGCATTTT | CASSGGVNSNQPQHF
TRBJ2-2 | TRBD2 | NA | TRBV29-1 | TGCAGCGTCCAAGCGGGACTAGCGGGGGCTTTGAACACCGGGGAGCTGTTTTTT | CSVQAGLAGALNTGELFF
TRBJ1-2 | TRBD1 | once | TRBV6-5 | TGTGCCAGCAGTTACGACAGGGGCTATGGCTACACCTTC | CASSYDRGYGYTF
TRBJ2-5 | NA | NA | TRBV2 | TGTGCCAGCATAAAACTCCAAGAGACCCAGTACTTC | CASIKLQETQYF
TRBJ1-6 | NA | NA | TRBV15 | TGTGCCACCAGCAGAGTGTGGAATTCACCCCTCCACTTT | CATSRVWNSPLHF
TRBJ1-3 | NA | once | TRBV6-6 | TGTGCCAGCAGCGGAACAACGGCTGGAAACACCATATATTTT | CASSGTTAGNTIYF
TRBJ2-6 | TRBD1 | NA | TRBV4-2 | TGTGCCAGCAGCCAAGGACAGGGGGCTTCTGGGGCCAACGTCCTGACTTTC | CASSQGQGASGANVLTF
TRBJ2-6 | NA | NA | TRBV7-3 | TGTGCCAGCAGCAATGGGGCCAACGTCCTGACTTTC | CASSNGANVLTF
TRBJ2-2 | TRBD1 | NA | TRBV11-3 | TGTGCCAGCAGCTTAGGAAGGGGGCTTGGCACCAGGGACACCGGGGAGCTGTTTTTT | CASSLGRGLGTRDTGELFF
TRBJ1-2 | NA | NA | TRBV5-5 | TGTGCCAGCAGCACCAACGCGCCGACGGGGTATGGCTACACCTTC | CASSTNAPTGYGYTF
TRBJ1-5 | NA | NA | TRBV6-6 | TGTGCCAGCAGTTATATCGGGGGCAATCAGCCCCAGCATTTT | CASSYIGGNQPQHF
TRBJ2-1 | NA | NA | TRBV6-5 | TGTGCCAGCAGTAGGGAATATTTTCGGGGCAATGAGCAGTTCTTC | CASSREYFRGNEQFF
TRBJ2-1 | NA | NA | TRBV19 | TGTGCCAGTTCGGACTGGAGCTCCTACAATGAGCAGTTCTTC | CASSDWSSYNEQFF
TRBJ1-2 | TRBD1 | NA | TRBV7-2 | TGTGCCAGCAGCTTGGGGACAGGGGGAAAAGGCTACACCTTC | CASSLGTGGKGYTF
TRBJ1-1 | TRBD1 | NA | TRBV6-1 | TGTGCCAGCAGTGAAGATAGCTACAGGGGAATGGACTGGAACACTGAAGCTTTCTTT | CASSEDSYRGMDWNTEAFF
TRBJ2-7 | NA | NA | TRBV18 | TGTGCCAGCTCACAGGGGGGGTCCTACGAGCAGTACTTC | CASSQGGSYEQYF
TRBJ2-1 | NA | once | TRBV29-1 | TGCAGCGTTGTTTCTGGCTACAATGAGCAGTTCTTC | CSVVSGYNEQFF
TRBJ2-6 | NA | NA | TRBV7-9 | TGTGCCAGCCTCGTCTCTGGGGCCAACGTCCTGACTTTC | CASLVSGANVLTF